This T cell receptor beta chain was profiled in a study of cytomegalovirus exposure and HLA in healthy donors. The CDR3 is 14 amino acids. CDR1 and CDR2 from the germline V gene are SGHTA and FQGTGA. Trimming took off 5 bases at V and 5 bases at J, with 16 bases between the two ends. Study-wide findings and caveats: Many donors carried some public TCRs, although rarity characterized most TCR sequences. As was reported, the classifier diagnosed cytomegalovirus status with high specificity and sensitivity. The listing of fewer than 200 TCR beta chains classed them as cytomegalovirus-associated. One variant, a missense change in DCLRE1C, was linked in a later analysis to TCR beta V- and J-gene trimming.

60 Vbeta and 13 Jbeta primers were used in PCR. The method was immunoSEQ multiplex PCR; TCRdb's version includes in-frame clones alone and lacks a portion of them. The sample shows 89,000 or so clones, 70% to 75% of them seen only once. In the case of this clone: No antigen is known for it.

The clonotype was recovered from a man aged 55 to 70 in good health and CMV-seronegative. The chain uses TRBV7-3 and TRBJ2-7, with D possibly matching TRBD2 (7 bases). Sequenced material: PBMCs. CDR3 nucleotides: TGTGCCAGCAGCCCCAATGGGGGGGCCCACGAGCAGTACTTC. The encoded protein is CASSPNGGAHEQYF.